The clone carrying this TCR beta chain was seen more than once but under ten times. This entry is derived from a study of T-cell memory formation after mild COVID-19. TCRdb passed the 5' RACE reads through MiXCR, listing each CDR3 protein once. The sample holds roughly 400,000 distinct CDR3 sequences; 16% are singletons and the top ten take under 25%. Material for sequencing was PBMCs or a T cell subset sorted from them (not recorded which). The receptor comes from a young man who had mild COVID-19 (a few samples of this study predate the infection). Cell type and time point are not known.

The CDR3 DNA sequence: TGTGCCAGCAGAAGAGTGGGGGATGGTGAAGCTTTCTTT. Translated, it gives CASRRVGDGEAFF. This chain links TRBV7-2 with TRBJ1-1, with D maybe TRBD1 (5 bases). Trimming removed 6 bases from V and 7 bases from J, with 15 bases in between. There are 13 residues in the CDR3. Germline assignment: CDR1 SGHTA and CDR2 FQGNSA.